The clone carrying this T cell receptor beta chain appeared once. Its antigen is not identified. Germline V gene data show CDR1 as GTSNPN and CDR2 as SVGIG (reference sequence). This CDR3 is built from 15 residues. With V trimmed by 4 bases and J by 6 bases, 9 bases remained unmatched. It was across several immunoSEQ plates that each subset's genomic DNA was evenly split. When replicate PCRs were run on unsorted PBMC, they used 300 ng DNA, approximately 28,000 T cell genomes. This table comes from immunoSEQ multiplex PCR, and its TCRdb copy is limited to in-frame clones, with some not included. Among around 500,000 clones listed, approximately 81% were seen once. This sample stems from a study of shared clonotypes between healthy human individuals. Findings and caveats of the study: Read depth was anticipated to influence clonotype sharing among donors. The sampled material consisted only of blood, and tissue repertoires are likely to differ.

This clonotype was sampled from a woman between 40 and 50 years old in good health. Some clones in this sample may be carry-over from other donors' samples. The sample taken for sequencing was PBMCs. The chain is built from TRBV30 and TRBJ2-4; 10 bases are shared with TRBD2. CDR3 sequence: CAWITIAGGLNIQYF. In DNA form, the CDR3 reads TGTGCCTGGATTACTATAGCGGGAGGCCTAAACATTCAGTACTTC. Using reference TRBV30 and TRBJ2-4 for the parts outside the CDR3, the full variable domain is SQTIHQWPATLVQPVGSPLSLECTVEGTSNPNLYWYRQAAGRGLQLLFYSVGIGQISSEVPQNLSASRPQDRQFILSSKKLLLSDSGFYLCAWITIAGGLNIQYFGAGTRLSVL.